This T cell receptor beta chain was found in a study of PD-L1 blockade in urothelial cancer. For the study at large: Blood underwent analysis 3 weeks (second dose) and 6 weeks after treatment began. Median T cell yield from blood was over 130,000.

Described time point: pretreatment peripheral blood. Clones were read by immunoSEQ multiplex PCR, and TCRdb kept only the in-frame ones, dropping some. The data contain more than 85,000 clones, around 90% of them singletons. Material: PBMCs, obtained around atezolizumab (anti-PD-L1) treatment. The receptor's source is a man aged 60 to 75 with urothelial cancer.

The CDR3 sequence: CASSQDLGAVMNTEAFF. The CDR3 coding sequence is TGTGCCAGCAGCCAAGATCTTGGTGCAGTGATGAACACTGAAGCTTTCTTT. V gene TRBV14 combines with J gene TRBJ1-1, with D unresolved. The V end was cut by 0 bases, the J end by 0 bases, with 14 bases between. The CDR3 length is 17 residues. Germline V gene lookup returns CDR1 SGHDN and CDR2 FVKESK.